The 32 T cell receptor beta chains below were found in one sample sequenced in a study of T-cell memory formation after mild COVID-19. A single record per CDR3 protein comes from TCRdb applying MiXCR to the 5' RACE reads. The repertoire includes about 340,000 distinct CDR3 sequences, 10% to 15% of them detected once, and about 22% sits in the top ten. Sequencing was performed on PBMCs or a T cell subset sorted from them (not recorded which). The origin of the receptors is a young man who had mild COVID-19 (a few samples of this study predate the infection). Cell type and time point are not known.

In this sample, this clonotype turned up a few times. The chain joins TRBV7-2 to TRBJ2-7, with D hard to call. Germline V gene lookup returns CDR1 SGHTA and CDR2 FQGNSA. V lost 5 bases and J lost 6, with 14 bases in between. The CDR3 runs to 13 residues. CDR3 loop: CASSILLFGEQYF. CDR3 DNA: TGTGCCAGCAGCATTCTCCTCTTCGGCGAGCAGTACTTC.

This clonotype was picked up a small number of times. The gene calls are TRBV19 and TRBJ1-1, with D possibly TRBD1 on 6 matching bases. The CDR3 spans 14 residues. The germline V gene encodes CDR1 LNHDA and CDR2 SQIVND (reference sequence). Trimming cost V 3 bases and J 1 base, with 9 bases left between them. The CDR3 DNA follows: TGTGCCAGTAGTATTAACAGGGAGAACACTGAAGCTTTCTTT. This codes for CASSINRENTEAFF.

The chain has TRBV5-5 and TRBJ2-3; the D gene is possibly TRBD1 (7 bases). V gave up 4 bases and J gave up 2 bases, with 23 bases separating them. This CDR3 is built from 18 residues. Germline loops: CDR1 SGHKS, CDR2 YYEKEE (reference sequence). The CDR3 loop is CASSQQGTPDLSTDTQYF. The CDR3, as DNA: TGTGCCAGCAGCCAACAGGGGACTCCCGACCTCTCCACAGATACGCAGTATTTT.

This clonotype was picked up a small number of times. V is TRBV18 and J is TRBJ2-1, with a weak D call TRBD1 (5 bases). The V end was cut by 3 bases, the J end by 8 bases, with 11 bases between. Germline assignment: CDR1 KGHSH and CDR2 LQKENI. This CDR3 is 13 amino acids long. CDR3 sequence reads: CASSPQGEYEQFF. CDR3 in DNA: TGTGCCAGCTCACCGCAGGGCGAGTATGAGCAGTTCTTC.

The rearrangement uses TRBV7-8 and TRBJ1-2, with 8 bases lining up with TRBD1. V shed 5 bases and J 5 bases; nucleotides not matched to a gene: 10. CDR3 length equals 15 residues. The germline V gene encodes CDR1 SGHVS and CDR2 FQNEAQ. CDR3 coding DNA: TGTGCCAGCAGCCCACGGACAGGGAGGACATATGGCTACACCTTC. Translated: CASSPRTGRTYGYTF.

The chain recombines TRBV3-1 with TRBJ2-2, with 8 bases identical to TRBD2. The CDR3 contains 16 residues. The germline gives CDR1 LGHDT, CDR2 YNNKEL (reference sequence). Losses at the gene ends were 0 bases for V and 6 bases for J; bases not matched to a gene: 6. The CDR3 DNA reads TGTGCCAGCAGCCAAGAACGCGCGGGGGGCCCCGGGGAGCTGTTTTTT. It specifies CASSQERAGGPGELFF.

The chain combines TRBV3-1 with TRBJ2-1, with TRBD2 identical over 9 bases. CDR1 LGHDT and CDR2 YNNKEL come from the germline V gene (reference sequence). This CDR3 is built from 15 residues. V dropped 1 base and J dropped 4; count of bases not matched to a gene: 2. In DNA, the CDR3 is TGTGCCAGCAGCCAAGGCGGGGGGGCGTACAATGAGCAGTTCTTC. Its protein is CASSQGGGAYNEQFF.

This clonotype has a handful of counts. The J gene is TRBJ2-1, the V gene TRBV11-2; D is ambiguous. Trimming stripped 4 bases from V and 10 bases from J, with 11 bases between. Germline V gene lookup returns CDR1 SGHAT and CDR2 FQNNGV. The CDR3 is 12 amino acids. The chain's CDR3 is CASSSRHQEQFF. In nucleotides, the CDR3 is TGTGCCAGCAGCTCACGTCACCAAGAGCAGTTCTTC. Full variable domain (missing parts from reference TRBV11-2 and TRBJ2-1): EAGVAQSPRYKIIEKRQSVAFWCNPISGHATLYWYQQILGQGPKLLIQFQNNGVVDDSQLPKDRFSAERLKGVDSTLKIQPAKLEDSAVYLCASSSRHQEQFFGPGTRLTVL.

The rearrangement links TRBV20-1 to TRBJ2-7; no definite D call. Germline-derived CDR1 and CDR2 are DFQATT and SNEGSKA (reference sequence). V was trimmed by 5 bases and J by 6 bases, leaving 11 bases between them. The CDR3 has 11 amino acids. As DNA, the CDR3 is TGCAGTGCTCTCAAGAGGAGCGAGCAGTACTTC. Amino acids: CSALKRSEQYF.

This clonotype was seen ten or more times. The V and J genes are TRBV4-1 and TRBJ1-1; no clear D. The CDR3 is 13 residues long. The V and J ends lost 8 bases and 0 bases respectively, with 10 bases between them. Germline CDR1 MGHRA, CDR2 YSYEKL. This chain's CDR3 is CASRRELNTEAFF. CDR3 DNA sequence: TGCGCCAGCCGAAGGGAGCTGAACACTGAAGCTTTCTTT.

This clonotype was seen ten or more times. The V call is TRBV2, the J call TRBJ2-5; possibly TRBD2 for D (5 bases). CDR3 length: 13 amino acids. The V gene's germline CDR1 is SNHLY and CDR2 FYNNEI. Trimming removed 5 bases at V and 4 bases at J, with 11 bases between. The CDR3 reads CASSLGRGETQYF. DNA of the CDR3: TGTGCCAGCAGTCTGGGCCGGGGAGAGACCCAGTACTTC.

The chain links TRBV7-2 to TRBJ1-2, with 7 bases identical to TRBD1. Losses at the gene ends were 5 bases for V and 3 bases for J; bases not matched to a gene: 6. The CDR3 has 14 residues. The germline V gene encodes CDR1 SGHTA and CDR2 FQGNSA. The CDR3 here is CASSNTGEYYGYTF. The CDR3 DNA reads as TGTGCCAGCAGCAACACAGGGGAATACTATGGCTACACCTTC.

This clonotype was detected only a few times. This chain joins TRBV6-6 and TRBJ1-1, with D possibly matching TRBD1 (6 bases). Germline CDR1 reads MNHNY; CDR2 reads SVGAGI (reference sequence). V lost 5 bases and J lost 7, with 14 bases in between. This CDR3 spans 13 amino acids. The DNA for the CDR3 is TGTGCCAGCAGTCTCCGACAGGACCGTGAAGCTTTCTTT. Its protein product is CASSLRQDREAFF.

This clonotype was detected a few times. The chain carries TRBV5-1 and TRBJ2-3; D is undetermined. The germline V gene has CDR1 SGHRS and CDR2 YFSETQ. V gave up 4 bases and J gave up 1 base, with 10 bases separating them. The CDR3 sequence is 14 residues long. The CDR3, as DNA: TGCGCCAGCAGCGCCTCTGACGGCACAGATACGCAGTATTTT. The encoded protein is CASSASDGTDTQYF.

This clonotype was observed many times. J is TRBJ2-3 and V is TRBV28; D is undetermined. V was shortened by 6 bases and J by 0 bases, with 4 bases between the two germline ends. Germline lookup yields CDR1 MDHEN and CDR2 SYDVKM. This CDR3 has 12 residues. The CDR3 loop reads CASRRSTDTQYF. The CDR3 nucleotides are TGTGCCAGCAGACGCAGCACAGATACGCAGTATTTT.

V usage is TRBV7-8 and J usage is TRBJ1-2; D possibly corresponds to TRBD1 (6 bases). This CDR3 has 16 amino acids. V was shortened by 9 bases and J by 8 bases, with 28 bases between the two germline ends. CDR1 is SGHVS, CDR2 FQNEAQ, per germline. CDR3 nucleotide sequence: TGTGCCAGTGTTGCCCTACCGGAGGGGGGGACTTTAGGCTACACCTTC. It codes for CASVALPEGGTLGYTF.

The CDR3: CASSGGGGRETQYF. CDR3 DNA: TGTGCCAGCAGCGGAGGTGGGGGTCGGGAGACCCAGTACTTC. This chain uses TRBV7-9 with TRBJ2-5; D tentatively reads TRBD1 or TRBD2 (5 bases each). The CDR3 is made up of 14 amino acids. Germline lookup yields CDR1 SEHNR and CDR2 FQNEAQ (reference sequence). V was trimmed by 5 bases and J by 5 bases, leaving 15 bases between them. Combining the CDR3 with reference TRBV7-9 and TRBJ2-5 gives the whole variable domain DTGVSQNPRHKITKRGQNVTFRCDPISEHNRLYWYRQTLGQGPEFLTYFQNEAQLEKSRLLSDRFSAERPKGSFSTLEIQRTEQGDSAMYLCASSGGGGRETQYFGPGTRLLVL.

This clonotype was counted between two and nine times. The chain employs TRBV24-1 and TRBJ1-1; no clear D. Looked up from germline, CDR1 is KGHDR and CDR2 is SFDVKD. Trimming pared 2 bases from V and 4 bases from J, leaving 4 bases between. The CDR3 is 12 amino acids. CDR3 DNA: TGTGCCACCAGTGATTGGGGCACTGAAGCTTTCTTT. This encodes CATSDWGTEAFF.

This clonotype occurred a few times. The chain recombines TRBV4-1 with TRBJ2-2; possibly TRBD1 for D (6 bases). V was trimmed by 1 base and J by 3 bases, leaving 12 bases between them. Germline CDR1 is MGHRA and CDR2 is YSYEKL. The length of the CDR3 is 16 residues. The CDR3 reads CASSQGSRGYTGELFF. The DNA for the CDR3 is TGCGCCAGCAGCCAAGGGAGCAGGGGTTACACCGGGGAGCTGTTTTTT.

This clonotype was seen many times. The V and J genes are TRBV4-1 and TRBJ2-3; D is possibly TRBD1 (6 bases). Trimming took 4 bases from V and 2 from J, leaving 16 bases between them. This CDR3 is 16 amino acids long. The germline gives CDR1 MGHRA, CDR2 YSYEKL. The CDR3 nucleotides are TGCGCCAGCAGCCCGGGTGGACAGCGAAACACAGATACGCAGTATTTT. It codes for CASSPGGQRNTDTQYF.

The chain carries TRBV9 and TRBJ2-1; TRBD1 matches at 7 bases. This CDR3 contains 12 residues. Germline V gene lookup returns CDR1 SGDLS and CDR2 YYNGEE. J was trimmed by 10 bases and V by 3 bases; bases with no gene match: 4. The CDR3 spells CASSEDRDEQFF. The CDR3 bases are TGTGCCAGCAGCGAAGACAGGGACGAGCAGTTCTTC. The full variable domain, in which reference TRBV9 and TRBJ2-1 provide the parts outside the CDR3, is DSGVTQTPKHLITATGQRVTLRCSPRSGDLSVYWYQQSLDQGLQFLIQYYNGEERAKGNILERFSAQQFPDLHSELNLSSLELGDSALYFCASSEDRDEQFFGPGTRLTVL.

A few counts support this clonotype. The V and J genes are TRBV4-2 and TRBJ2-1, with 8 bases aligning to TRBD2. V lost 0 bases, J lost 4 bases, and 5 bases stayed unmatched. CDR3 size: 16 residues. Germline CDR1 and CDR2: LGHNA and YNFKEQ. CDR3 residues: CASSQDGVAGYNEQFF. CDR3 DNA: TGTGCCAGCAGCCAAGATGGGGTAGCGGGGTACAATGAGCAGTTCTTC.

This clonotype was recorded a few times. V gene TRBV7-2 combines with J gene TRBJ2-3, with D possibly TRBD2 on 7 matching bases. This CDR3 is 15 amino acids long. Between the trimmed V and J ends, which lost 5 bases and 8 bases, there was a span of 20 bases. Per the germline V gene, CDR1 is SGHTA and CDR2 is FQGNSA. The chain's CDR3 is CASSRGASVEGTQYF. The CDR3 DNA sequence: TGTGCCAGCAGCCGGGGGGCTAGCGTTGAGGGTACGCAGTATTTT.

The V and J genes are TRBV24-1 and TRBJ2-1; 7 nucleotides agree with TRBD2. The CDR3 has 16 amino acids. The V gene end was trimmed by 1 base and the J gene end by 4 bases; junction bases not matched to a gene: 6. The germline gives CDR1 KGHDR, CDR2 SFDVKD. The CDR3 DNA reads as TGTGCCACCAGTGATTTCGGGGGGAAGGGGTACAATGAGCAGTTCTTC. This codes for CATSDFGGKGYNEQFF.

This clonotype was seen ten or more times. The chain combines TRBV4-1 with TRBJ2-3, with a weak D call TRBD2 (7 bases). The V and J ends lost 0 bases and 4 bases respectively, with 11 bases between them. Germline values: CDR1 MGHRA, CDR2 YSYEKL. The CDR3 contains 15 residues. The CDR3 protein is CASSQDRGGADTQYF. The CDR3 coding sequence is TGCGCCAGCAGCCAAGATAGGGGGGGGGCAGATACGCAGTATTTT.

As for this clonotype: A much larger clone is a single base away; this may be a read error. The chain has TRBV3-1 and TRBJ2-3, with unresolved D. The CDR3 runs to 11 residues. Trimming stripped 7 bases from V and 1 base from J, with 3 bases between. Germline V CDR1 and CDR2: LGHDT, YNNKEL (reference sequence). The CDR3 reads CASMGTDTQYF. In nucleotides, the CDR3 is TGTGCCAGCATGGGCACAGATACGCAGTATTTT.

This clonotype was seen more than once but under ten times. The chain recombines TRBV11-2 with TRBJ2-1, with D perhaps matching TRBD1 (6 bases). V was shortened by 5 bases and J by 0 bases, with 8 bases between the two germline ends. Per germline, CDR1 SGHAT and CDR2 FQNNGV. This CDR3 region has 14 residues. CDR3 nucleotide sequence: TGTGCCAGCAGCGACAGGAGCTCCTACAATGAGCAGTTCTTC. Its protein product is CASSDRSSYNEQFF.

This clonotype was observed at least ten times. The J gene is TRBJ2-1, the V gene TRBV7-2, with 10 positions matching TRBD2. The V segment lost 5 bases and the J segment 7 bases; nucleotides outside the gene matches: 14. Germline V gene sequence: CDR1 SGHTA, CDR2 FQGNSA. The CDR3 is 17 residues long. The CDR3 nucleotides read TGTGCCAGCAGCCTCACCCCTTCTAGCGGGGGTCTAAATGAGCAGTTCTTC. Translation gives CASSLTPSSGGLNEQFF.

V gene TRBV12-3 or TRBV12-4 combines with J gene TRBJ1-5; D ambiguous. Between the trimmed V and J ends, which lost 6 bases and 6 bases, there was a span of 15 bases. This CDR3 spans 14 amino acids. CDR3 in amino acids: CASRHAAGGQPQHF. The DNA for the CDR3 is TGTGCCAGCAGACACGCCGCAGGTGGTCAGCCCCAGCATTTT.

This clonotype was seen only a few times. CDR3 protein: CASSRRIGGSNEKLFF. The CDR3 coding sequence is TGTGCCAGCAGTAGACGGATAGGGGGTTCTAATGAAAAACTGTTTTTT. The V call is TRBV7-9, the J call TRBJ1-4; a weak D match, TRBD1 (6 bases). V was pared by 6 bases and J by 3 bases, with 17 bases between. The CDR3 runs to 16 residues. Germline V gene data show CDR1 as SEHNR and CDR2 as FQNEAQ (reference sequence).

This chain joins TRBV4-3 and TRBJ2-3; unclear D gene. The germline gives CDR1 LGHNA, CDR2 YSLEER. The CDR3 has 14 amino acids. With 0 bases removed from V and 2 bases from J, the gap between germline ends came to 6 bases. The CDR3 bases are TGCGCCAGCAGCCAAGACCACGTCACAGATACGCAGTATTTT. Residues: CASSQDHVTDTQYF.

The CDR3 is CASSQGGGPTEDTQYF. CDR3 coding DNA: TGCGCCAGCAGCCAAGGGGGGGGACCAACAGAAGATACGCAGTATTTT. The chain couples TRBV4-3 to TRBJ2-3; 7 bases fit TRBD2. V lost 1 base, J lost 5 bases, and 9 bases stayed unmatched. This CDR3 is 16 amino acids long. Germline V CDR1 and CDR2: LGHNA, YSLEER.